This T cell receptor (beta chain) is drawn from a study of blood T cell repertoires in COVID-19. Study in general: Sites in the United States, Italy and Spain provided acute and convalescent COVID-19 samples. T cells, B-cell-depleted T cells, or PBMCs provided the cDNA or gDNA that served as material.

The method was immunoSEQ multiplex PCR; TCRdb's version includes in-frame clones alone and lacks a portion of them. The table includes fewer than 150,000 clones, about 80% detected once. Trimming took 4 bases from V and 2 from J; bases not matched to a gene: 6. The CDR3 has 14 residues. Per germline, CDR1 SGHRS and CDR2 YFSETQ. Sample: peripheral blood. The TCR originated in a woman at least 80 years old in a cohort sampled during active or convalescent COVID-19. V gene TRBV5-1 combines with J gene TRBJ2-7; 7 bases align to TRBD1. DNA of the CDR3: TGCGCCAGCAGCGCAAGACAGGGAACCTACGAGCAGTACTTC. Translation: CASSARQGTYEQYF.